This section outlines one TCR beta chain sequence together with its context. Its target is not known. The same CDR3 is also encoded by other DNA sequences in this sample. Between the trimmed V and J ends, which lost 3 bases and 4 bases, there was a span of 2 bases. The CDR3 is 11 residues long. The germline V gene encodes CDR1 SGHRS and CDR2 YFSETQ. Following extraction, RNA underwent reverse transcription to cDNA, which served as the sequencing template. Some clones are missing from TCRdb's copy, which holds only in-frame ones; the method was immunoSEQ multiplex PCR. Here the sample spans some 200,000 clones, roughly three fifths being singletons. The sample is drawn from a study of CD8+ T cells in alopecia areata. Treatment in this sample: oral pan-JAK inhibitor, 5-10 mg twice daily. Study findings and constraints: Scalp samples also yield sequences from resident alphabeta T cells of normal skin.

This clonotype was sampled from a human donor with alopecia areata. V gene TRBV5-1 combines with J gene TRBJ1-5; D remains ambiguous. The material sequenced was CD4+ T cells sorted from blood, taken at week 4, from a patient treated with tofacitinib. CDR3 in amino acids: CASSSNQPQHF. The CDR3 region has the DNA TGCGCCAGCAGCTCTAATCAGCCCCAGCATTTT.